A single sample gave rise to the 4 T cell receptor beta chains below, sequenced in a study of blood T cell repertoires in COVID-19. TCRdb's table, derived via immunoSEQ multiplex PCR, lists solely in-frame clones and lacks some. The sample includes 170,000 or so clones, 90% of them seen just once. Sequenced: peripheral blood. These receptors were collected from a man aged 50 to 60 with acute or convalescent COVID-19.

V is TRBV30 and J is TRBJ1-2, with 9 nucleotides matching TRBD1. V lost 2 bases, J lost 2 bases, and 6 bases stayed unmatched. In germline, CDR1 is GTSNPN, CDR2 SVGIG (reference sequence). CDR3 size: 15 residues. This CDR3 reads CAWSLPGQGNYGYTF. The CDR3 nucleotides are TGTGCCTGGAGTCTACCGGGACAGGGCAACTATGGCTACACCTTC. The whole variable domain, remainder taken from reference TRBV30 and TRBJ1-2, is SQTIHQWPATLVQPVGSPLSLECTVEGTSNPNLYWYRQAAGRGLQLLFYSVGIGQISSEVPQNLSASRPQDRQFILSSKKLLLSDSGFYLCAWSLPGQGNYGYTFGSGTRLTVV.

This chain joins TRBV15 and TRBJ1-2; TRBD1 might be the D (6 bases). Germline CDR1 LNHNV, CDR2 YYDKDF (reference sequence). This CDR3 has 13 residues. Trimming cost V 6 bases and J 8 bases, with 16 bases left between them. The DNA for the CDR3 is TGTGCCACCAGAAGGGACCAGGGGTTAGGCTACACCTTC. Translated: CATRRDQGLGYTF.

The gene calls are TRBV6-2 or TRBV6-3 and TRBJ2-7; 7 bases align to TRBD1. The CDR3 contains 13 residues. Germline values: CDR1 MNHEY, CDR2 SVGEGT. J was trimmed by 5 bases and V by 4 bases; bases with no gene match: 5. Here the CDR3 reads CASSFPTGHEQYV. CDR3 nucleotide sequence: TGTGCCAGCAGTTTCCCGACAGGGCACGAGCAGTACGTC.

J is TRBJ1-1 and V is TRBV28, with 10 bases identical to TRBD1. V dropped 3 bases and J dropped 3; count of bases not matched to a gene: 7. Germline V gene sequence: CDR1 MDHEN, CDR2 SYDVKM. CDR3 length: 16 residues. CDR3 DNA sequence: TGTGCCAGCAGTTTTTTGACAGGGGGCGTGGACACTGAAGCTTTCTTT. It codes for CASSFLTGGVDTEAFF.